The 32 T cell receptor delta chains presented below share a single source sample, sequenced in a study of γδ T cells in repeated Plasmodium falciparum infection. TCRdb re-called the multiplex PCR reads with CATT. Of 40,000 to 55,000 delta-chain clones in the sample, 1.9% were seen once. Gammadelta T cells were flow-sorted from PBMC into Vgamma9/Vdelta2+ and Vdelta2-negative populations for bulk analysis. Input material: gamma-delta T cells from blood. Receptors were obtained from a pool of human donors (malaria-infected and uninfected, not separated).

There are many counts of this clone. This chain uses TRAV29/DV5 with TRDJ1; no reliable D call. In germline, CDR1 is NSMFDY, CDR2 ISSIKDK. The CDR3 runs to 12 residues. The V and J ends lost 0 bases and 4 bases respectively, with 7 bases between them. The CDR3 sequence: CAASDTNDKLIF. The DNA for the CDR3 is TGTGCAGCAAGCGATACTAACGATAAACTCATCTTT. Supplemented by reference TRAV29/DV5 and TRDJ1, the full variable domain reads DQQVKQNSPSLSVQEGRISILNCDYTNSMFDYFLWYKKYPAEGPTFLISISSIKDKNEDGRFTVFLNKSAKHLSLHIVPSQPGDSAVYFCAASDTNDKLIFGKGTRVTVEP.

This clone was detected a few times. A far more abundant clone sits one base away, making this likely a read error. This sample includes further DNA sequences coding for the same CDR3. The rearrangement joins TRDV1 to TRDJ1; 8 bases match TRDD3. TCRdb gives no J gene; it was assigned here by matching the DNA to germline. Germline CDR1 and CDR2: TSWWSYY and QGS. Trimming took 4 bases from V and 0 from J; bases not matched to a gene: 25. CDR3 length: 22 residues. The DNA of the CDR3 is TGTGCTCTTGGGGTTCCTTTCCTCCGTCGGGGCTGGGGGACCCGATACACCGATAAACTCATCTTT. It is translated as CALGVPFLRRGWGTRYTDKLIF.

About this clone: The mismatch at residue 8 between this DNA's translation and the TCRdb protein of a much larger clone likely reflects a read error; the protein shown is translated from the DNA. The CDR3 coding sequence is TGTGCTCTTGGGGAACTCCGCGGGGGGTTCTGGGGGATACGCTTACCCCACTACACCGATAAACTCATCTTT. Translation: CALGELRGGFWGIRLPHYTDKLIF. V usage is TRDV1 and J usage is TRDJ1; TRDD3 matches at 12 bases. TCRdb offers no J gene call, so here the DNA was matched to germline to obtain one. With 0 bases clipped from V and 0 bases from J, the junction kept 23 bases outside the gene matches. CDR3 length: 24 residues. Germline CDR1 is TSWWSYY and CDR2 is QGS.

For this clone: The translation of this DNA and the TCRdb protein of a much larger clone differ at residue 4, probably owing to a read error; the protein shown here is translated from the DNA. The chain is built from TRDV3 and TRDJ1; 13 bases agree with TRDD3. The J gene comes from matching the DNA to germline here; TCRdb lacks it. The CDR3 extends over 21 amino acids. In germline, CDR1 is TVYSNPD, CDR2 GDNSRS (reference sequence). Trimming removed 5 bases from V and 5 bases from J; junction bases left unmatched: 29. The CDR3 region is CATHLPSLYWGIRGFFDKLIF. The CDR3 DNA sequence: TGTGCCACCCACCTTCCTTCTCTCTACTGGGGGATACGCGGTTTTTTTGATAAACTCATCTTT.

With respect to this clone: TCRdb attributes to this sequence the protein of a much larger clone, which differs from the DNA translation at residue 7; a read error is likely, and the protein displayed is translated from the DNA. CDR3 nucleotides: TGTGCTCTTGGGCCACGCTGGGGGGAAACTCCGACAGCACAACTCTTCTTT. Translating gives CALGPRWGETPTAQLFF. The V gene is TRDV1, the J gene TRDJ2; 7 nucleotides agree with TRDD3. The J gene is absent in TCRdb and was assigned here via DNA matching to germline. The CDR3 contains 17 residues. Unmatched junction bases numbered 13, after V lost 5 bases and J lost 4 bases. Germline V lookup: CDR1 TSWWSYY, CDR2 QGS.

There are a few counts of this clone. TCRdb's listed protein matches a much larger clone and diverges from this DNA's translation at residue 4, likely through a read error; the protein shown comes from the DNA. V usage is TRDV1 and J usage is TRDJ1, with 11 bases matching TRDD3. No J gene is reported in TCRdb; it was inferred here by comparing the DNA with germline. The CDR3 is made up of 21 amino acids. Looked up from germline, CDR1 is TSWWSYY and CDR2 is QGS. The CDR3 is CALRELGLPTWGIRGVDKLIF. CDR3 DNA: TGTGCTCTTAGGGAACTAGGACTTCCTACATGGGGGATACGAGGGGTCGATAAACTCATCTTT.

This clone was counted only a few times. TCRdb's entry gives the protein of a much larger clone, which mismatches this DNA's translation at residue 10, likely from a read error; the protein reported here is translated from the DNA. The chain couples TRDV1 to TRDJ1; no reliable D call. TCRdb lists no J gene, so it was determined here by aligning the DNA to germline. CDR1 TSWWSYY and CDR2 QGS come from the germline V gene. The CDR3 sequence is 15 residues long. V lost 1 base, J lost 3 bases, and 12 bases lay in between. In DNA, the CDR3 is TGTGCTCTTGGGGAACCCGTTACCGACGCCGATAAACTCATCTTT. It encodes CALGEPVTDADKLIF.

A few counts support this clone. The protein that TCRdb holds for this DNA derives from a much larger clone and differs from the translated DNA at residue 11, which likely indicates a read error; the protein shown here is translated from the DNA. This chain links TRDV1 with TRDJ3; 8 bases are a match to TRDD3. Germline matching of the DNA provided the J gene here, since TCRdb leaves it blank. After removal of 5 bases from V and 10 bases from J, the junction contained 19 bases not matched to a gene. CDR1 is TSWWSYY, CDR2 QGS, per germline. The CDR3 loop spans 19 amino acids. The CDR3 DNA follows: TGTGCTCTTGGGAATCCTCCCCAACTGGGGGGTACTAGGACCCGACAGATGTTTTTC. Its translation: CALGNPPQLGGTRTRQMFF.

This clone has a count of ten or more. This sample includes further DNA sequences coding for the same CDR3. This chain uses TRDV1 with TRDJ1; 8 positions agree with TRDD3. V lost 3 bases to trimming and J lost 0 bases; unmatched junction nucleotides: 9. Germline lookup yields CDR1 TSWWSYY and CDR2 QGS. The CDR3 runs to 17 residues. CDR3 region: CALGDFPRWGNTDKLIF. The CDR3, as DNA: TGTGCTCTTGGGGACTTCCCACGCTGGGGGAACACCGATAAACTCATCTTT.

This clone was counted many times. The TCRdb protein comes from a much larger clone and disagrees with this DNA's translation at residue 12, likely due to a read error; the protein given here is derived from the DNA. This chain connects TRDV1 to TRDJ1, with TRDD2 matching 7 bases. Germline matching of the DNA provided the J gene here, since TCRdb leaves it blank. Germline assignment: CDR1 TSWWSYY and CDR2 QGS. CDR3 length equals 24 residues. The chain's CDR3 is CALGKFLLLPWETKIPRYTDKLIF. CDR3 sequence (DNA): TGTGCCCTGGGCAAATTCCTACTTCTCCCCTGGGAGACAAAAATCCCGAGGTACACCGATAAACTCATCTTT.

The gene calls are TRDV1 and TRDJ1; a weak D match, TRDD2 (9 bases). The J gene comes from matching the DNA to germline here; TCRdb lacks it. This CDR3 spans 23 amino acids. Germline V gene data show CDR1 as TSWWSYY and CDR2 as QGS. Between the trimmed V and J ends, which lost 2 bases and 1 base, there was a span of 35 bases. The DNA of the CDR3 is TGTGCTCTTGGGGAAAGTCCGGCCTTCCTACGAATCGGGGGGATAATGCTCACCGATAAACTCATCTTT. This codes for CALGESPAFLRIGGIMLTDKLIF.

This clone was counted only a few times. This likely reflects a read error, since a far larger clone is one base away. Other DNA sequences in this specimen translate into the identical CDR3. The chain's CDR3 is CALGTTGITSDKLIF. The DNA for the CDR3 is TGTGCTCTTGGGACCACGGGGATCACGTCCGATAAACTCATCTTT. The gene calls are TRDV1 and TRDJ1; tentative D call: TRDD3 (6 bases). TCRdb is silent on the J gene; assignment here came from matching the DNA to germline. CDR1 TSWWSYY and CDR2 QGS come from the germline V gene. V was pared by 5 bases and J by 3 bases, with 16 bases between. This CDR3 spans 15 amino acids.

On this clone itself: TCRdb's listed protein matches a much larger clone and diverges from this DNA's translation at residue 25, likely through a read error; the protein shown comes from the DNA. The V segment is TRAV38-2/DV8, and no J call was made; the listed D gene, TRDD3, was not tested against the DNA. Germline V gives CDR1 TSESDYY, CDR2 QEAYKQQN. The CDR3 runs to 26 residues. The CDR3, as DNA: TGTGCTTATAGGAGCGCGTGGGCCCATCCTCTCAAAGACCGGTACTGGGGGATACCAATCTCCGATAAACTCACCTTT. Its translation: CAYRSAWAHPLKDRYWGIPISDKLTF.

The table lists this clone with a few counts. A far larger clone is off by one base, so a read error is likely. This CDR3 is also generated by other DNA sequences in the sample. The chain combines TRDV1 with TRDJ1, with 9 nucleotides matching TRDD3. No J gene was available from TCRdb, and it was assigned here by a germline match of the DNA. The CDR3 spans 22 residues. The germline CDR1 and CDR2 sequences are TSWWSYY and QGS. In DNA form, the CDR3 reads TGTGCTCTTGGGGCTCCTATCCACCGAGTCCCGTACTGGGGGAAGTACACTGATAAACTCATCTTT. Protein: CALGAPIHRVPYWGKYTDKLIF.

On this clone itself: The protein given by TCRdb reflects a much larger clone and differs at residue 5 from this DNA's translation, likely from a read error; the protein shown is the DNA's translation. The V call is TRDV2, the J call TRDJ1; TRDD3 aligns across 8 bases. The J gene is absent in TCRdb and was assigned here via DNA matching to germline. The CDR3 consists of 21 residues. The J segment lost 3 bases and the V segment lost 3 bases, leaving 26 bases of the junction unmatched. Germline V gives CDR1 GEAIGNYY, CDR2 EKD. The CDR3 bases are TGTGCCTGTGACGCCGGAGAGATCTACTGGGGGCCTACGGGGGGTTCCGATAAACTCATCTTT. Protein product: CACDAGEIYWGPTGGSDKLIF.

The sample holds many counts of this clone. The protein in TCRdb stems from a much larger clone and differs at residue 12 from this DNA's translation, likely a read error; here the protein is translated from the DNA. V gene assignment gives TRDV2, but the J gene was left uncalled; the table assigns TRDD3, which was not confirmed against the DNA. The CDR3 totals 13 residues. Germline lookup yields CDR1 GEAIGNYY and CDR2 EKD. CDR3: CACEGIGTDKLTF. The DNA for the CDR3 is TGTGCCTGTGAGGGGATCGGCACCGATAAACTCACCTTT.

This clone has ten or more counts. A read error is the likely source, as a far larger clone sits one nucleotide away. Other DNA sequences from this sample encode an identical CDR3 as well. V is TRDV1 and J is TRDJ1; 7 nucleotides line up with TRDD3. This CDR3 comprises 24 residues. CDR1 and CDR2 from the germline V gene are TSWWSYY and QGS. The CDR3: CALGEYFVFSGITVPVHQVDKLIF. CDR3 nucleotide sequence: TGTGCTCTCGGGGAATACTTCGTATTTTCGGGGATAACCGTCCCAGTACACCAAGTCGATAAACTCATCTTT.

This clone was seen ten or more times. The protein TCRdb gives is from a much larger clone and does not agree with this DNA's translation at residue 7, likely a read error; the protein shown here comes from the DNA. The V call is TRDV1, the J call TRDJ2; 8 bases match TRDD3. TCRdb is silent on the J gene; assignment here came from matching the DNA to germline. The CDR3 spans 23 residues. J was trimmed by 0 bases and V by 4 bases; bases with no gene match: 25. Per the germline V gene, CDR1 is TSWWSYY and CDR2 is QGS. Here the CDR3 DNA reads TGTGCTCTTGGGGCGATGGTCTTCCTCCATTTCACTGGGGGTCCCGCTTTGACAGCACAACTCTTCTTT. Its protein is CALGAMVFLHFTGGPALTAQLFF.

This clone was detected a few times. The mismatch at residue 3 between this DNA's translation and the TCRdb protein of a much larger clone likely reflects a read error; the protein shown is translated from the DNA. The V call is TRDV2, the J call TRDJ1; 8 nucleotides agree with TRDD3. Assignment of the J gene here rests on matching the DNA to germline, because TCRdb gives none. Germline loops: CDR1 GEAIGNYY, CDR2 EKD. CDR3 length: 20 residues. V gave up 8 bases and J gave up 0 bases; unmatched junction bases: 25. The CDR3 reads CAYDGVPPSGGPDYTDKLIF. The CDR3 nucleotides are TGTGCCTATGATGGAGTGCCCCCCTCTGGGGGACCCGACTACACCGATAAACTCATCTTT.

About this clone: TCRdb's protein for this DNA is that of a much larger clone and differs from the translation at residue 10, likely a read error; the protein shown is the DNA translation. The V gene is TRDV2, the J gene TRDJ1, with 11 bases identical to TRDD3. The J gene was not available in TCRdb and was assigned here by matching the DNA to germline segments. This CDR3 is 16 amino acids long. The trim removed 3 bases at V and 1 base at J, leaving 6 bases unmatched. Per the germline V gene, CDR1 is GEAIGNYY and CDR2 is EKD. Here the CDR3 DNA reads TGTGCCTGTGACTTACTGGGGGATAGGTGCACCGATAAACTCATCTTT. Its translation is CACDLLGDRCTDKLIF.

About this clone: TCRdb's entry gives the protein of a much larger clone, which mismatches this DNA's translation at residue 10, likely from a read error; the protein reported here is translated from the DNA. Here the CDR3 DNA reads TGTGCCTGTGACACGGGGATTTATAGGAGCACCGATAAACTCATCTTT. This encodes CACDTGIYRSTDKLIF. The J gene is TRDJ1, the V gene TRDV2; perhaps TRDD3 as D (6 bases). The J gene comes from matching the DNA to germline here; TCRdb lacks it. The V end was cut by 1 base, the J end by 1 base, with 15 bases between. Looked up from germline, CDR1 is GEAIGNYY and CDR2 is EKD. CDR3 length equals 16 residues.

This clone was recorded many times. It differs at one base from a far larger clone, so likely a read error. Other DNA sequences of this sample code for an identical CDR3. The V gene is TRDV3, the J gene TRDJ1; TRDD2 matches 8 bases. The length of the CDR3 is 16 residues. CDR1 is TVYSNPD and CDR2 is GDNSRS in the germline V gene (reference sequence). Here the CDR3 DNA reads TGCGCCTTTCGCTTCCTACTAGGACTGTACACCGATAAACTCATCTTT. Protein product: CAFRFLLGLYTDKLIF.

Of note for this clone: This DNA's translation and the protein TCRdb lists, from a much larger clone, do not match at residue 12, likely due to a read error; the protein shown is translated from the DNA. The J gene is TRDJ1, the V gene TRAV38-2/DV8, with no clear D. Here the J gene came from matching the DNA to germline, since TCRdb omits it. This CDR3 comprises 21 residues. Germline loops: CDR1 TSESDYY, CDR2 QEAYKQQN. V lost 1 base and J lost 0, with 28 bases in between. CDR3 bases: TGTGCTTATAGGAGCTCCGCTTTATGCCTCTGTGCATCCAGCTACACCGATAAACTCATCTTT. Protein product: CAYRSSALCLCASSYTDKLIF.

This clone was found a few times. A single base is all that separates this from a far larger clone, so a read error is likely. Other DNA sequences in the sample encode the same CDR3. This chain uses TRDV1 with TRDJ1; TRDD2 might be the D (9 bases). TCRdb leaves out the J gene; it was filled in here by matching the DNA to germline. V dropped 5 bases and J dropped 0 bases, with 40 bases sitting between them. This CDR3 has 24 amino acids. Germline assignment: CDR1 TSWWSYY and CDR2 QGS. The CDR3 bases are TGTGCTCTTGGGCCATATCGGGCCCCTTCCTACGTGTTTACTGGGGGCCGTTACACCGATAAACTCATCTTT. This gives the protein CALGPYRAPSYVFTGGRYTDKLIF.

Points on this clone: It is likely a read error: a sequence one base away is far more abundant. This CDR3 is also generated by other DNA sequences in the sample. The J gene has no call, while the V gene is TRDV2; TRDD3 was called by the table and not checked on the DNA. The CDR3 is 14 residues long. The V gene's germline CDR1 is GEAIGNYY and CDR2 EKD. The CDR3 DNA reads TGTGCCTGTGACTCACTGGGGACTACCGATAAACTCATTTTT. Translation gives CACDSLGTTDKLIF.

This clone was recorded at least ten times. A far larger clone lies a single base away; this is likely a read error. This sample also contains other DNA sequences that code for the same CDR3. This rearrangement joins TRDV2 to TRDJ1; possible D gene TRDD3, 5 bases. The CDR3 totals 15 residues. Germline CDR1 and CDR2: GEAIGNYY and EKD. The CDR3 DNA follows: TGTGCCTGTGACACCGTGGTAACCAGGGGAGATAAACTCATCTTC. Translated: CACDTVVTRGDKLIF.

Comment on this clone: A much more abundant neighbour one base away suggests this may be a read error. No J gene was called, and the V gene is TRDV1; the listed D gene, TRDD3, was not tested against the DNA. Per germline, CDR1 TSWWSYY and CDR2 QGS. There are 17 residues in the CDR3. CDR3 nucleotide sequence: TGTGCTCTTGGGGAACTAGCCTACCCCCCAGACACCGATAAACCCATCTTT. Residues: CALGELAYPPDTDKPIF.

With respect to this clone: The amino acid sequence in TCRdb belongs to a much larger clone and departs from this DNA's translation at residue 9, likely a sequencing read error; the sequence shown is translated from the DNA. The CDR3 nucleotides are TGTGCTCTTGGGGAACCGGACACCAATAAACTCATCTTT. It translates to CALGEPDTNKLIF. The V and J genes are TRDV1 and TRDJ1, with unresolved D. From germline, CDR1 is TSWWSYY and CDR2 QGS. This CDR3 is 13 amino acids long.

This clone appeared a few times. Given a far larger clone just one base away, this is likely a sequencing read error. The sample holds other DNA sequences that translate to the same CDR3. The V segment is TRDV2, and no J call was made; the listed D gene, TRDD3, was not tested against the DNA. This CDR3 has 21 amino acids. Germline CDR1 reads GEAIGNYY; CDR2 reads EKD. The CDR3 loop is CACDTSMGTGVGPWDTRQMFF. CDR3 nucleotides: TGTGCCTGTGACACCTCCATGGGCACTGGGGTCGGCCCCTGGGACACCCGACAAATGTTTTTC.

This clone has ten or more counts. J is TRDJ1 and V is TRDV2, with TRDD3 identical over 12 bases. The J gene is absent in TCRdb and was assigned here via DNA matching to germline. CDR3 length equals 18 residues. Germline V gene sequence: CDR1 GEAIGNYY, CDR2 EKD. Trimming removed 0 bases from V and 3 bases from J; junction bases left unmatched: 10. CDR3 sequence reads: CACDTVGTGGYRADKLIF. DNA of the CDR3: TGTGCCTGTGACACCGTGGGTACTGGGGGATACCGGGCCGATAAACTCATCTTT.

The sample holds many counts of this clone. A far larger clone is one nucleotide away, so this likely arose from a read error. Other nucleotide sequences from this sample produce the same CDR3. CDR3 loop: CALGELVAAILGAPNHTDKLIF. Here the CDR3 DNA reads TGTGCTCTTGGGGAACTAGTTGCCGCTATTCTGGGGGCCCCGAACCACACCGATAAACTCATCTTT. The chain combines TRDV1 with TRDJ1; 7 positions match TRDD3. Because TCRdb records no J gene, it was assigned here through a match of the DNA to germline. Germline assignment: CDR1 TSWWSYY and CDR2 QGS. The CDR3 length is 22 residues. V trimming: 0 bases; J trimming: 0 bases; junction bases outside the gene matches: 22.

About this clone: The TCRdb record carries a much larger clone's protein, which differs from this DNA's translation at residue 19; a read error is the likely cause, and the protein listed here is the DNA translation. For the CDR3, the DNA is TGTGCTCTTGGGGAACTTCGGACCTTCCTATTGTTGGGGCCCTTAATAGGCACCGAGAAACTCATCTTT. It is translated as CALGELRTFLLLGPLIGTEKLIF. The chain has TRDV1 and TRDJ1, with 8 bases matching TRDD2. The J gene was not available in TCRdb and was assigned here by matching the DNA to germline segments. Germline-derived CDR1 and CDR2 are TSWWSYY and QGS. The CDR3 consists of 23 residues.